Below, 20 T cell receptor beta chains from the same sample are listed, as sequenced in a study of blood T cell repertoires in COVID-19 (dated by TCRdb to about 2020). Receptors were amplified or captured by the immunoSEQ multiplex PCR assay. Held by TCRdb, this immuneACCESS table contains in-frame sequences only and omits some clones. Under half of the omission traces to an unresolved V gene where checked; the cause of the rest is unknown. This sample is represented by about 210,000 clones; roughly 85% of them were singletons. The ten largest account for 2% to 3% of the sample. Source material: peripheral blood. All receptors derive from a woman between 70 and 85 years old with COVID-19, enrolled during active disease.

In this sample, this clone turned up once. J is TRBJ2-5 and V is TRBV10-3; 14 nucleotides match TRBD2. Germline trimming cut 3 bases from V and 5 bases from J; bases unmatched to any gene: 14. The CDR3 covers 19 residues. Looked up from germline, CDR1 is ENHRY and CDR2 is SYGVKD. CDR3: CAISDSRLAGGSPGETQYF. DNA for the CDR3: TGTGCCATCAGTGATTCTAGACTAGCGGGGGGGTCTCCGGGCGAGACCCAGTACTTC.

The table lists this clone with a count of one. The chain joins TRBV7-8 to TRBJ1-1; D is ambiguous. CDR3 size: 12 residues. CDR1 SGHVS and CDR2 FQNEAQ come from the germline V gene. Trimming shortened V by 5 bases and J by 3 bases, and 7 bases separated the two germline ends. CDR3 protein: CASSNRDTEAFF. The CDR3 coding sequence is TGTGCCAGCAGCAACCGAGACACTGAAGCTTTCTTT.

This clone was seen a handful of times. This chain uses TRBV30 with TRBJ2-2; D is possibly TRBD1 (6 bases). CDR3 length: 13 amino acids. Trimming stripped 4 bases from V and 4 bases from J, with 10 bases between. Germline assignment: CDR1 GTSNPN and CDR2 SVGIG (reference sequence). The CDR3 loop reads CAWTGVGTGELFF. The CDR3 DNA reads as TGTGCCTGGACAGGGGTTGGCACCGGGGAGCTGTTTTTT. The full variable domain, in which reference TRBV30 and TRBJ2-2 provide the parts outside the CDR3, is SQTIHQWPATLVQPVGSPLSLECTVEGTSNPNLYWYRQAAGRGLQLLFYSVGIGQISSEVPQNLSASRPQDRQFILSSKKLLLSDSGFYLCAWTGVGTGELFFGEGSRLTVL.

This clone has a single count. This sequence joins TRBV11-3 and TRBJ2-2; 8 nucleotides match TRBD1. V dropped 6 bases and J dropped 7; count of bases not matched to a gene: 10. The CDR3 is made up of 15 amino acids. From germline, CDR1 is SGHNT and CDR2 YENEEA. Here the CDR3 reads CASSSSAGGYGELFF. The CDR3 region has the DNA TGTGCCAGCAGTTCCTCGGCAGGGGGCTACGGGGAGCTGTTTTTT.

The genes are TRBV6-5 and TRBJ1-2; tentative D call: TRBD1 (5 bases). V lost 2 bases and J lost 5, with 12 bases in between. CDR1 MNHEY and CDR2 SVGAGI come from the germline V gene. The CDR3 sequence is 14 residues long. The CDR3 DNA reads as TGTGCCAGCAGTTACAACACTCAGGGTTATGGCTACACCTTC. The encoded protein is CASSYNTQGYGYTF.

This rearrangement joins TRBV19 to TRBJ1-5; tentative D call: TRBD1 (5 bases). Trimming shortened V by 6 bases and J by 2 bases, and 11 bases separated the two germline ends. CDR3 length: 14 residues. CDR1 is LNHDA and CDR2 is SQIVND in the germline V gene (reference sequence). The CDR3 spells CASSQGWGNQPQHF. CDR3 nucleotide sequence: TGTGCCAGTAGCCAGGGTTGGGGCAATCAGCCCCAGCATTTT.

CDR3 region: CASSPTVGAGQETQYF. CDR3 nucleotides: TGTGCCAGCAGCCCCACAGTGGGGGCAGGGCAAGAGACCCAGTACTTC. The chain has TRBV7-9 and TRBJ2-5, with D possibly being TRBD1 (6 bases). Trimming left V 5 bases short and J 2 bases short, with 18 bases between. The CDR3 runs to 16 residues. The V gene's germline CDR1 is SEHNR and CDR2 FQNEAQ (reference sequence).

The chain joins TRBV5-1 to TRBJ2-7; D perhaps matches TRBD1 (5 bases). V was shortened by 2 bases and J by 1 base, with 7 bases between the two germline ends. Germline assignment: CDR1 SGHRS and CDR2 YFSETQ. The length of the CDR3 is 13 residues. The CDR3 sequence is CASSFTGSYEQYF. The DNA of the CDR3 is TGCGCCAGCAGCTTTACAGGATCCTACGAGCAGTACTTC.

This clone has more than one count but fewer than ten. This chain connects TRBV19 to TRBJ2-6; perhaps TRBD1 as D (6 bases). V was clipped by 5 bases and J by 2 bases, with 16 bases between them. CDR3 length equals 17 residues. Germline CDR1 is LNHDA and CDR2 is SQIVND (reference sequence). The CDR3 sequence is CASSLNYRDPGANVLTF. DNA for the CDR3: TGTGCCAGTAGTCTAAACTACAGGGATCCTGGGGCCAACGTCCTGACTTTC.

In its sample, this clone was seen a few times. V gene TRBV2 combines with J gene TRBJ1-2; D gene uncertain. Trimming shortened V by 7 bases and J by 3 bases, and 12 bases separated the two germline ends. CDR1 and CDR2 from the germline V gene are SNHLY and FYNNEI. The CDR3 is made up of 13 amino acids. The CDR3 nucleotides read TGTGCCAGCACAACACGAACCCACTATGGCTACACCTTC. Its protein product is CASTTRTHYGYTF.

V is TRBV7-6 and J is TRBJ2-2; 9 bases map to TRBD2. The CDR3 runs to 17 residues. V lost 0 bases and J lost 2; bases outside the gene matches: 4. In germline, CDR1 is SGHVS, CDR2 FNYEAQ. CDR3 in amino acids: CASSLADSGRNTGELFF. The CDR3 DNA sequence: TGTGCCAGCAGCTTAGCCGATAGCGGGAGAAACACCGGGGAGCTGTTTTTT.

V gene TRBV6-1 combines with J gene TRBJ2-1; 10 bases fit TRBD2. Trimming cost V 1 base and J 4 bases; bases outside gene matches: 1. This CDR3 has 15 amino acids. Germline CDR1 and CDR2: MNHNS and SASEGT. The CDR3 reads CASSEEAGGYNEQFF. The CDR3 DNA follows: TGTGCCAGCAGTGAAGAAGCGGGGGGGTACAATGAGCAGTTCTTC.

The chain joins TRBV6-5 to TRBJ1-6, with D hard to call. Per germline, CDR1 MNHEY and CDR2 SVGAGI. V gave up 2 bases and J gave up 10 bases, with 9 bases separating them. This CDR3 spans 13 amino acids. In nucleotides, the CDR3 is TGTGCCAGCAGTTACGAAACCGGGTCACCCCTCCACTTT. Translated: CASSYETGSPLHF.

J is TRBJ2-1 and V is TRBV30, with 8 bases matching TRBD2. Germline-derived CDR1 and CDR2 are GTSNPN and SVGIG (reference sequence). V lost 5 bases to trimming and J lost 8 bases; unmatched junction nucleotides: 14. This CDR3 comprises 15 residues. The DNA of the CDR3 is TGTGCCTGGTCCCCTCGGCCAGCGGGAGCCGATGAGCAGTTCTTC. It is translated as CAWSPRPAGADEQFF.

The chain has TRBV7-9 and TRBJ1-1, with D possibly TRBD1 on 6 matching bases. V was shortened by 8 bases and J by 0 bases, with 13 bases between the two germline ends. CDR3 length: 14 amino acids. The germline V gene has CDR1 SEHNR and CDR2 FQNEAQ (reference sequence). In nucleotides, the CDR3 is TGTGCCAGCGGTCGACAGGCAATGAACACTGAAGCTTTCTTT. Amino acid sequence: CASGRQAMNTEAFF.

The rearrangement uses TRBV19 and TRBJ1-6; D is unclear. The CDR3 covers 14 residues. V lost 7 bases and J 9 bases, leaving 16 bases between the germline ends. Germline lookup yields CDR1 LNHDA and CDR2 SQIVND (reference sequence). Here the CDR3 reads CASTPLGVRSPLHF. CDR3 DNA: TGTGCCAGTACGCCCCTCGGGGTTCGTTCACCCCTCCACTTT. The whole variable domain, filled in from reference TRBV19 and TRBJ1-6, reads DGGITQSPKYLFRKEGQNVTLSCEQNLNHDAMYWYRQDPGQGLRLIYYSQIVNDFQKGDIAEGYSVSREKKESFPLTVTSAQKNPTAFYLCASTPLGVRSPLHFGNGTRLTVT.

The V gene is TRBV27, the J gene TRBJ1-2; D uncertain. The germline V gene has CDR1 MNHEY and CDR2 SMNVEV (reference sequence). V lost 3 bases and J lost 4, with 9 bases in between. The CDR3 is made up of 13 amino acids. The CDR3 DNA reads as TGTGCCAGCAGTTTCACGGGAGGCTATGGCTACACCTTC. It yields the protein CASSFTGGYGYTF.

The rearrangement joins TRBV7-2 to TRBJ2-7, with 8 bases aligning to TRBD2. The CDR3 runs 15 residues. From germline, CDR1 is SGHTA and CDR2 FQGNSA. V shed 5 bases, J shed 0 bases, and the junction held 6 bases outside the gene matches. This chain's CDR3 is CASSVSGGGSYEQYF. The CDR3 DNA is TGTGCCAGCAGCGTCAGCGGGGGAGGCTCCTACGAGCAGTACTTC.

The rearrangement joins TRBV7-3 to TRBJ2-3; the match to TRBD2 covers 14 bases. The junction had 7 bases not matched to a gene; V was cut back by 4 bases and J by 4 bases. In germline, CDR1 is SGHTA, CDR2 FQGTGA. CDR3 length equals 17 residues. The CDR3 coding sequence is TGTGCCAGCAGCTCCGCCGGGACTAGCGGGAGTTCAGATACGCAGTATTTT. It is translated as CASSSAGTSGSSDTQYF.

V usage is TRBV7-9 and J usage is TRBJ2-6; 11 bases are shared with TRBD1. V shed 6 bases and J 2 bases; nucleotides not matched to a gene: 0. Germline V gives CDR1 SEHNR, CDR2 FQNEAQ (reference sequence). This CDR3 comprises 15 residues. The CDR3 loop is CASRGQGAGANVLTF. The CDR3 DNA is TGTGCCAGCAGGGGACAGGGGGCTGGGGCCAACGTCCTGACTTTC.